What follows are 21 T cell receptor beta chains derived from one specimen sequenced in a study of shared T cell receptors in the human thymus. Sequencing was performed with immunoSEQ multiplex PCR; in TCRdb, only in-frame clones are kept and a portion is missing. The data show roughly 710,000 clones, with 80% to 90% seen just once and roughly 0.01% held by the top ten. The same data also went into a second study, on human thymus T cells.

The sample was thymocytes. These receptor sequences come from a girl in the first two years of life with a congenital heart defect.

CDR3 bases: TGTGCCAGCAGTCGGGGATACGAGGTCGGGAGCACTGAAGCTTTCTTT. The encoded protein is CASSRGYEVGSTEAFF. The chain combines TRBV2 with TRBJ1-1; no definite D call. Germline V CDR1 and CDR2: SNHLY, FYNNEI. The CDR3 extends over 16 amino acids. V shed 5 bases and J shed 4 bases, with 20 bases lying between them.

The rearrangement joins TRBV2 to TRBJ1-3, with 7 bases lining up with TRBD1. The germline CDR1 and CDR2 sequences are SNHLY and FYNNEI. Trimming removed 4 bases from V and 2 bases from J; junction bases left unmatched: 2. The length of the CDR3 is 14 residues. The CDR3 DNA follows: TGTGCCAGCAGTGCCGGGACAGCTGGAAACACCATATATTTT. This sequence encodes CASSAGTAGNTIYF.

This chain connects TRBV7-9 to TRBJ2-7; TRBD1 matches 7 bases. The length of the CDR3 is 15 residues. Germline V gene lookup returns CDR1 SEHNR and CDR2 FQNEAQ (reference sequence). With V trimmed by 5 bases and J by 3 bases, 10 bases remained unmatched. DNA of the CDR3: TGTGCCAGCAGCCCACGTAGACAGGGCATCTACGAGCAGTACTTC. Amino acid sequence: CASSPRRQGIYEQYF. The entire variable domain, with the rest obtained from reference TRBV7-9 and TRBJ2-7, is as follows: DTGVSQNPRHKITKRGQNVTFRCDPISEHNRLYWYRQTLGQGPEFLTYFQNEAQLEKSRLLSDRFSAERPKGSFSTLEIQRTEQGDSAMYLCASSPRRQGIYEQYFGPGTRLTVT.

The rearrangement uses TRBV7-9 and TRBJ2-5; TRBD2 might be the D (7 bases). Gene TRBJ2-7 matches the end of the DNA better, so the J call may be wrong. The germline V gene encodes CDR1 SEHNR and CDR2 FQNEAQ (reference sequence). This CDR3 has 14 amino acids. DNA of the CDR3: TGTGCCAGCAGCGGGGGGGCAGATTCCTACGAGCAGTACTTC. Translation: CASSGGADSYEQYF.

This clone was seen once. The chain combines TRBV19 with TRBJ2-5, with TRBD1 matching over 7 bases. The CDR3 is made up of 14 amino acids. CDR1 is LNHDA and CDR2 is SQIVND in the germline V gene (reference sequence). Trimming took 7 bases from V and 1 from J; bases not matched to a gene: 6. The CDR3 is CASTPDRTQETQYF. The CDR3 DNA reads as TGTGCCAGTACCCCGGACAGGACCCAAGAGACCCAGTACTTC. The variable domain in full, completed from reference TRBV19 and TRBJ2-5, reads DGGITQSPKYLFRKEGQNVTLSCEQNLNHDAMYWYRQDPGQGLRLIYYSQIVNDFQKGDIAEGYSVSREKKESFPLTVTSAQKNPTAFYLCASTPDRTQETQYFGPGTRLLVL.

This chain connects TRBV5-4 to TRBJ1-1, with D possibly matching TRBD1 (6 bases). The CDR3 is 19 amino acids. V lost 0 bases and J lost 0, with 21 bases in between. The V gene's germline CDR1 is SGHNT and CDR2 YYREEE (reference sequence). DNA of the CDR3: TGTGCCAGCAGCTTGGCCGACGACAGGAAGGACCTAATGAACACTGAAGCTTTCTTT. Translated: CASSLADDRKDLMNTEAFF.

This chain joins TRBV1 and TRBJ1-1; the table's D call, TRBD1, was not checked against the DNA. TRBV1 is recorded as a pseudogene. This CDR3 has 15 residues. Here the CDR3 reads CTSSQDTRVNTEAFF. CDR3 DNA sequence: TGCACCAGCAGCCAAGATACCAGGGTGAACACTGAAGCTTTCTTT.

This clone appeared a single time. V and J are TRBV2 and TRBJ2-7, with a possible D match to TRBD1 (5 bases). This CDR3 region has 14 residues. In germline, CDR1 is SNHLY, CDR2 FYNNEI. Trimming pared 3 bases from V and 1 base from J, leaving 10 bases between. The CDR3 DNA reads as TGTGCCAGCAGTGAGAGGACACCTTCCTACGAGCAGTACTTC. This encodes CASSERTPSYEQYF.

The gene calls are TRBV29-1 and TRBJ2-3, with 7 bases identical to TRBD1. Trimming cost V 7 bases and J 0 bases; bases outside gene matches: 7. The CDR3 is made up of 14 amino acids. Germline V lookup: CDR1 SQVTM, CDR2 ANQGSEA. CDR3: CSAPGQTSTDTQYF. Here the CDR3 DNA reads TGCAGCGCCCCGGGACAGACTAGCACAGATACGCAGTATTTT.

In this sample, this clone turned up once. The V and J genes are TRBV5-1 and TRBJ2-7; the D is unclear. The germline V gene encodes CDR1 SGHRS and CDR2 YFSETQ. This CDR3 has 14 amino acids. Trimming removed 4 bases from V and 3 bases from J, with 14 bases in between. CDR3 loop: CASSQTSRYYEQYF. DNA of the CDR3: TGCGCCAGCAGCCAAACTTCAAGATACTACGAGCAGTACTTC.

V and J are TRBV5-1 and TRBJ2-7; 7 bases are a match to TRBD1. V shed 6 bases and J 0 bases; nucleotides not matched to a gene: 6. Germline loops: CDR1 SGHRS, CDR2 YFSETQ. This CDR3 is 14 amino acids long. This CDR3 reads CASTTGDDSYEQYF. The CDR3 DNA reads as TGCGCCAGCACTACAGGGGACGACTCCTACGAGCAGTACTTC.

This chain joins TRBV4-1 and TRBJ1-5; 10 nucleotides line up with TRBD1. CDR1 MGHRA and CDR2 YSYEKL come from the germline V gene. The CDR3 totals 19 residues. The V segment lost 4 bases and the J segment 1 base; nucleotides outside the gene matches: 13. The CDR3 region has the DNA TGCGCCAGCAGCCCTAATATCGGGACAGGGGTTTTCAGCAATCAGCCCCAGCATTTT. Encoded protein: CASSPNIGTGVFSNQPQHF.

The chain is built from TRBV19 and TRBJ1-1; tentatively, D is TRBD1 (6 bases). Germline CDR1 is LNHDA and CDR2 is SQIVND (reference sequence). The CDR3 spans 12 residues. Deletions cut 7 bases from V and 1 base from J, with 7 bases between. The CDR3 DNA reads TGTGCCAGTACAGGGGCGAACACTGAAGCTTTCTTT. Its translation is CASTGANTEAFF.

The chain joins TRBV11-2 to TRBJ1-1, with D tentatively TRBD1 (6 bases). Trimming removed 0 bases from V and 12 bases from J, with 26 bases in between. Per germline, CDR1 SGHAT and CDR2 FQNNGV. The CDR3 spans 17 residues. DNA of the CDR3: TGTGCCAGCAGCTTAGATGAGGGGCCCAAACAGGGCCCCGCGCCTTTCTTT. Translating gives CASSLDEGPKQGPAPFF.

The CDR3 is CASSHPWDRYLYEQYF. CDR3 DNA sequence: TGCGCCAGCAGCCATCCGTGGGACAGGTATTTGTACGAGCAGTACTTC. J is TRBJ2-7 and V is TRBV23-1; 8 bases map to TRBD1. TRBV23-1 has ORF status, its function being uncertain. The CDR3 sequence is 16 residues long. The junction had 14 bases not matched to a gene; V was cut back by 6 bases and J by 4 bases.

The J gene is TRBJ2-3, the V gene TRBV4-3; no firm D call. The germline V and J ends were trimmed by 0 bases and 0 bases, with 16 bases remaining between them. The CDR3 spans 18 residues. Germline V CDR1 and CDR2: LGHNA, YSLEER. The CDR3 is CASSQETTPKESTDTQYF. The CDR3 DNA reads TGCGCCAGCAGCCAAGAGACGACTCCTAAAGAAAGCACAGATACGCAGTATTTT.

The V call is TRBV6-5, the J call TRBJ1-1; possible D gene TRBD1, 6 bases. The V gene's germline CDR1 is MNHEY and CDR2 SVGAGI. V lost 3 bases and J lost 10, with 21 bases in between. The CDR3 spans 15 residues. For the CDR3, the DNA is TGTGCCAGCAGTTATCCACAGGGTGGGGCACGGGTAGCTTTCTTT. It yields the protein CASSYPQGGARVAFF.

V is TRBV7-2 and J is TRBJ1-5; 7 bases are a match to TRBD1. The V segment lost 2 bases and the J segment 3 bases; nucleotides outside the gene matches: 4. This CDR3 has 15 residues. From germline, CDR1 is SGHTA and CDR2 FQGNSA. Written as DNA, the CDR3 is TGTGCCAGCAGCTTAAGGGACAGACTCAATCAGCCCCAGCATTTT. Translation gives CASSLRDRLNQPQHF.

In DNA form, the CDR3 reads TGTGCCAGCAGCTTAGTACCAGGGGGCAATCAGCCCCAGCATTTT. This translates into CASSLVPGGNQPQHF. The chain recombines TRBV7-2 with TRBJ1-5; weak D call: TRBD1 (6 bases). Germline assignment: CDR1 SGHTA and CDR2 FQGNSA. V lost 1 base and J 2 bases, leaving 9 bases between the germline ends. This CDR3 is 15 amino acids long. Together with reference TRBV7-2 and TRBJ1-5, the CDR3 gives the full variable domain: GAGVSQSPSNKVTEKGKDVELRCDPISGHTALYWYRQSLGQGLEFLIYFQGNSAPDKSGLPSDRFSAERTGGSVSTLTIQRTQQEDSAVYLCASSLVPGGNQPQHFGDGTRLSIL.

This clone was detected a few times. This chain uses TRBV5-4 with TRBJ2-3, with 8 bases aligning to TRBD1. Germline V gene lookup returns CDR1 SGHNT and CDR2 YYREEE (reference sequence). This CDR3 has 16 residues. V lost 4 bases to trimming and J lost 1 base; unmatched junction nucleotides: 8. The DNA for the CDR3 is TGTGCCAGCAGCCCCGGACAGGGTTGTTGCACAGATACGCAGTATTTT. Its translation is CASSPGQGCCTDTQYF.

The rearrangement uses TRBV7-9 and TRBJ1-4; D is unclear. Deletions cut 1 base from V and 3 bases from J, with 9 bases between. Germline V gene data show CDR1 as SEHNR and CDR2 as FQNEAQ (reference sequence). The CDR3 has 15 residues. The DNA of the CDR3 is TGTGCCAGCAGCTTAGGCTTCGAGGCTAATGAAAAACTGTTTTTT. Protein: CASSLGFEANEKLFF.